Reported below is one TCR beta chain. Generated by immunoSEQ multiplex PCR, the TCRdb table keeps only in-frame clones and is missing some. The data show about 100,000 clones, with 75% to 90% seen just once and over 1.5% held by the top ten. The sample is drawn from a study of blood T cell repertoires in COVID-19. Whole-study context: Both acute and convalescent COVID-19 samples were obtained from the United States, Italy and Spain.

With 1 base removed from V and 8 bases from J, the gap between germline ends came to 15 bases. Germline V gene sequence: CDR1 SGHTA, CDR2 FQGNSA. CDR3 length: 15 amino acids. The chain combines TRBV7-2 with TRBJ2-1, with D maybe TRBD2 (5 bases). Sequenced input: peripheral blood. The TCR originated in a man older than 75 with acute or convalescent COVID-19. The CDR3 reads CASSLVAGSGDEQFF. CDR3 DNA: TGTGCCAGCAGCTTAGTCGCAGGCAGCGGCGATGAGCAGTTCTTC.